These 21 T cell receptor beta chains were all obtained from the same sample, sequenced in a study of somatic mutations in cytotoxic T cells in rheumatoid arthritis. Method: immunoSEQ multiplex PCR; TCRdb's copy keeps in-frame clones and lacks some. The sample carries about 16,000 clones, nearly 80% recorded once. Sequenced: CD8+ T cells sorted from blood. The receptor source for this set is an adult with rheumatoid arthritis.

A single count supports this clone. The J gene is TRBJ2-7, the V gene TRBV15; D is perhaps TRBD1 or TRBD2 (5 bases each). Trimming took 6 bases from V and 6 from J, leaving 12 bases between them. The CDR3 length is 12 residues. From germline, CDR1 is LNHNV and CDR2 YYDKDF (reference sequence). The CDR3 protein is CATSYGGAEQYF. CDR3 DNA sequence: TGTGCCACCAGTTATGGGGGAGCCGAGCAGTACTTC.

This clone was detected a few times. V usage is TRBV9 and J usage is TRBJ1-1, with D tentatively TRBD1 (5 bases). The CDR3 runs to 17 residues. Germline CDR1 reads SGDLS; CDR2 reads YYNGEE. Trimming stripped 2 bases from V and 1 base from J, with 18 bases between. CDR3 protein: CASSVTALLPRNTEAFF. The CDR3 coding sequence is TGTGCCAGCAGCGTGACAGCTTTGCTCCCCCGGAACACTGAAGCTTTCTTT.

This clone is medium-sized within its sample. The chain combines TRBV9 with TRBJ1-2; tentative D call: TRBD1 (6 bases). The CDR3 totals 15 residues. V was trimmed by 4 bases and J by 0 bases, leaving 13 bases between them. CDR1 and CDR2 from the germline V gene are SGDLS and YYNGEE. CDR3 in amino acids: CASSLSDRTNYGYTF. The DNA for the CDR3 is TGTGCCAGCAGCCTTTCGGACAGAACTAACTATGGCTACACCTTC. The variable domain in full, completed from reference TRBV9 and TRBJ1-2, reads DSGVTQTPKHLITATGQRVTLRCSPRSGDLSVYWYQQSLDQGLQFLIQYYNGEERAKGNILERFSAQQFPDLHSELNLSSLELGDSALYFCASSLSDRTNYGYTFGSGTRLTVV.

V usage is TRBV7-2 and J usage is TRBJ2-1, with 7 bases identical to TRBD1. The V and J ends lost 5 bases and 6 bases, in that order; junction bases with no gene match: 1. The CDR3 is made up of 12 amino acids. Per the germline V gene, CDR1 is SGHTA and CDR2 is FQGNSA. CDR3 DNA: TGTGCCAGCAGCCCAGGGGGCAATGAGCAGTTCTTC. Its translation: CASSPGGNEQFF.

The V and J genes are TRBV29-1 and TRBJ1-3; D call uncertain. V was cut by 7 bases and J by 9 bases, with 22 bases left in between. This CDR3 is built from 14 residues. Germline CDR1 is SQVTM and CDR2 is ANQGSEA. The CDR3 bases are TGCAGCGCCTACTTACTCGATTCGAGCGGCACCATATATTTT. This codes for CSAYLLDSSGTIYF.

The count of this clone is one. Here the CDR3 reads CASRPAGEGNEQFF. CDR3 coding DNA: TGCGCCAGCAGACCAGCGGGAGAGGGCAATGAGCAGTTCTTC. V is TRBV5-1 and J is TRBJ2-1, with 8 bases aligning to TRBD2. Per germline, CDR1 SGHRS and CDR2 YFSETQ. This CDR3 spans 14 amino acids. J lost 6 bases, V lost 5 bases, and 7 bases had no gene match.

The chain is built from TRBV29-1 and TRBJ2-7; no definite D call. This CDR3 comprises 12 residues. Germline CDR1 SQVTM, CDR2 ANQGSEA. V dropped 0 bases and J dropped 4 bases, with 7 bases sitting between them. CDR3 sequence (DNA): TGCAGCGTTGAAGAATCTGTGTACGAGCAGTACTTC. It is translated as CSVEESVYEQYF.

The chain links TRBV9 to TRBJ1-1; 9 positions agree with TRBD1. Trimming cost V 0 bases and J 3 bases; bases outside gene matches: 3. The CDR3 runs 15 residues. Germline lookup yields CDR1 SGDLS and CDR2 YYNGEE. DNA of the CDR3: TGTGCCAGCAGCGTAGTAGGGACAGGGTACACTGAAGCTTTCTTT. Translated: CASSVVGTGYTEAFF.

The CDR3 region is CASSLVGPGYNEQFF. CDR3 nucleotides: TGTGCCAGCAGCTTAGTTGGACCCGGCTACAATGAGCAGTTCTTC. The chain has TRBV7-2 and TRBJ2-1; D is ambiguous. The CDR3 spans 15 residues. Trimming stripped 1 base from V and 3 bases from J, with 10 bases between. Germline-derived CDR1 and CDR2 are SGHTA and FQGNSA.

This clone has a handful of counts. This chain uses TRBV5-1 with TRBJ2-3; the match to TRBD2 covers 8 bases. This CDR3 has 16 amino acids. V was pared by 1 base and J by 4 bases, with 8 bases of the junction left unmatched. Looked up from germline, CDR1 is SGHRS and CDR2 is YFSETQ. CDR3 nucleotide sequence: TGCGCCAGCAGCTTGTTGTCGGGAGGGCCAGCAGATACGCAGTATTTT. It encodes CASSLLSGGPADTQYF.

The CDR3 reads CSVDDGYEQYF. The CDR3 nucleotides are TGCAGCGTCGACGACGGATACGAGCAGTACTTC. This rearrangement joins TRBV29-1 to TRBJ2-7; D gene unclear. Trimming pared 6 bases from V and 4 bases from J, leaving 10 bases between. The CDR3 contains 11 residues. The germline gives CDR1 SQVTM, CDR2 ANQGSEA.

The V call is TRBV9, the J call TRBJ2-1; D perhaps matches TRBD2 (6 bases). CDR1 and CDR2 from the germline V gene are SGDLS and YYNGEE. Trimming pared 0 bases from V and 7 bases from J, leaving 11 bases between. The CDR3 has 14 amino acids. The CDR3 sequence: CASSVAGRGNEQFF. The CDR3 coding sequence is TGTGCCAGCAGCGTAGCCGGGAGAGGTAATGAGCAGTTCTTC.

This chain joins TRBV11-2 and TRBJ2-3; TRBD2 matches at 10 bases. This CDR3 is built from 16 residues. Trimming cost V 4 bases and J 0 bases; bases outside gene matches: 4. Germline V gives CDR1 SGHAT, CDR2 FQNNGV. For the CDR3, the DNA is TGTGCCAGCAGCTCCGGACTAGCGGCTAGCACAGATACGCAGTATTTT. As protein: CASSSGLAASTDTQYF.

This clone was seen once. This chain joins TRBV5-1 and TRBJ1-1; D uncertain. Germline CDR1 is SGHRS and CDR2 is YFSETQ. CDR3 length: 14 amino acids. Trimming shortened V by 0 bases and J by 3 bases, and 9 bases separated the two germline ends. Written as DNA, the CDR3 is TGCGCCAGCAGCTTGGGTCTAGGAGACACTGAAGCTTTCTTT. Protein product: CASSLGLGDTEAFF.

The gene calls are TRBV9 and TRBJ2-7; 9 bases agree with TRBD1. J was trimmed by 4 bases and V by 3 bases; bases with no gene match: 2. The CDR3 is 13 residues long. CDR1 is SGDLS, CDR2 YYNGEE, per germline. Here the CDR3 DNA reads TGTGCCAGCAGCGAGGGACAGGGTTACGAGCAGTACTTC. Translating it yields CASSEGQGYEQYF.

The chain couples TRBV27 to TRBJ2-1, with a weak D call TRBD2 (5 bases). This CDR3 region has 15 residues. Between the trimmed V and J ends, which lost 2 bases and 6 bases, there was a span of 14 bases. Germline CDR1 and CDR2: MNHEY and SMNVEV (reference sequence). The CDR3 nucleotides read TGTGCCAGCAGTTTAATCGGGGTCCCGGGCAATGAGCAGTTCTTC. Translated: CASSLIGVPGNEQFF.

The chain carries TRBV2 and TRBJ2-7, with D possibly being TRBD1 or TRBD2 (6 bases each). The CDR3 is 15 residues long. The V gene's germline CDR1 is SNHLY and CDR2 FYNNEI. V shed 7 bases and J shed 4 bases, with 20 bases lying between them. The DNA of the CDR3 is TGTGCCAGCACCCTCGGAGGGGGATTAGGGTACGAGCAGTACTTC. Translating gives CASTLGGGLGYEQYF.

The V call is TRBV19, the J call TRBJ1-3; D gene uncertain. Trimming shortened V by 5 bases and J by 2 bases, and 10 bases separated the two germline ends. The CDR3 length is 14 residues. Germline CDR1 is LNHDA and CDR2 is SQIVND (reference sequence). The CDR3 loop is CASSLTITGNTIYF. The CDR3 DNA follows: TGTGCCAGTAGTTTGACCATCACTGGAAACACCATATATTTT.

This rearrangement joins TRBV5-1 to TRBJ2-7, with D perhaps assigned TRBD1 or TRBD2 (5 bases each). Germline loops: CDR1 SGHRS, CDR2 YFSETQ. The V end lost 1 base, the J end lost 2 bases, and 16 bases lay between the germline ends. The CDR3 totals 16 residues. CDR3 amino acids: CASSLTPRDGPYEQYF. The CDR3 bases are TGCGCCAGCAGCTTGACCCCGAGGGACGGCCCCTACGAGCAGTACTTC.

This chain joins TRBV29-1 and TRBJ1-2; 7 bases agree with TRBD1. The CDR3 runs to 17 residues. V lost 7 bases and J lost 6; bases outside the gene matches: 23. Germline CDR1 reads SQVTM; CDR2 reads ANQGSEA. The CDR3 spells CSDSGGGRRGAEDGYTF. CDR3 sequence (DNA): TGCAGCGACTCAGGGGGGGGTAGGCGAGGGGCGGAGGATGGCTACACCTTC.

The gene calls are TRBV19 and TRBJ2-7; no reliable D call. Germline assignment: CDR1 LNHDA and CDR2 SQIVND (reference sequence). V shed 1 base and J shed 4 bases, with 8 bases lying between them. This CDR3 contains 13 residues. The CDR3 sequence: CASSIGSGYEQYF. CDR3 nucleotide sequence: TGTGCCAGTAGTATAGGTTCCGGGTACGAGCAGTACTTC.